This section outlines one T cell receptor beta chain sequence together with its context. As yet, its antigen is unknown. TCRdb keeps only in-frame clones here, not all; method: immunoSEQ multiplex PCR. The sample has tens of thousands of clones; approximately 80% are singletons. The entry originates in a study of T cell responses to AZD1222 COVID-19 vaccine. Notes on the study in general: Regions 160-218 and 743-854 dominated among vaccine-associated CD4 TCRs spanning spike. Seropositive AZD1222 recipients at baseline numbered only five or six. Mostly white British, mostly female donors; authors suggested clonal diversity may be underestimated.

Source: peripheral blood, taken on day 0 of MenACWY control vaccination. This TCR was sampled from an adult in good health.

As DNA, the CDR3 is TGCGCCAGCAGCTCCGGACTTATCTTAGCCAAAAACATTCAGTACTTC. Its protein product is CASSSGLILAKNIQYF. V and J are TRBV5-1 and TRBJ2-4, with D possibly TRBD2 on 5 matching bases. The CDR3 sequence is 16 residues long. Germline V CDR1 and CDR2: SGHRS, YFSETQ. V gave up 3 bases and J gave up 0 bases, with 13 bases separating them.